This T cell receptor beta chain was retrieved from a study of CD8+CD57+ T cells in acquired aplastic anemia. Study-wide findings and caveats: Fewer than 30 shared CD8+ CDR3s appeared highly expressed within patients' immunodominant clones.

It was genomic DNA that served as the template for profiling TCR beta VDJ and CDR3. One entry per CDR3 protein results from TCRdb running MiXCR on the reads. The sample contains approximately 470,000 distinct CDR3 sequences, around 33% of which appear only once. Germline V CDR1 and CDR2: SGDLS, YYNGEE. The CDR3 spans 13 residues. It was patients with CD8+CD57+ cell expansion by flow cytometry who were chosen for sequencing. Turning to this clonotype: Its antigen remains unknown. Compared with germline, one end of the junction differs, possibly owing to a read error.

The J gene is TRBJ1-3, the V gene TRBV9; no clear D. The sample consisted of sorted CD4+, CD8+, or CD8+CD57+ T cells (not recorded which) from PBMCs. The receptor's source is a human donor with aplastic anemia. The CDR3 nucleotides read TGTGCCAGCAGCGTGTGGTCTGGAAACACCGTATATTTT. This translates into CASSVWSGNTVYF.